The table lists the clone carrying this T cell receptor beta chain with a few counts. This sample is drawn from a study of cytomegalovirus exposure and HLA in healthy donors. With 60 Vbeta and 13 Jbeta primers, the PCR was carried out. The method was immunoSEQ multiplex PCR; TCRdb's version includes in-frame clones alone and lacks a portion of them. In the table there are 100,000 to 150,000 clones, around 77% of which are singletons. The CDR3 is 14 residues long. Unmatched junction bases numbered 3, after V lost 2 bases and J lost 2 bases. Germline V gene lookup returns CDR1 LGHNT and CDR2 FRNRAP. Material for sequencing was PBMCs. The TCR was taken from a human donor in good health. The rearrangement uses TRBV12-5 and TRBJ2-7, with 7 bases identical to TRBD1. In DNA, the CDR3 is TGTGCTAGTGGTTTGACTCAGGGGGCCTACGAGCAGTACTTC. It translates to CASGLTQGAYEQYF.